This record covers a single T cell receptor beta chain. TCRdb's copy holds only in-frame clones and misses some; the assay was immunoSEQ multiplex PCR. The table includes fewer than 250,000 clones, roughly 80% detected once. This entry belongs to a study of blood T cell repertoires in COVID-19. V lost 5 bases, J lost 3 bases, and 8 bases lay in between. The CDR3 covers 12 residues. The V gene's germline CDR1 is SGDLS and CDR2 YYNGEE. V usage is TRBV9 and J usage is TRBJ1-1; the D is unclear. The source material was peripheral blood. This TCR was sampled from a woman of 80 years or more with acute or convalescent COVID-19. The chain's CDR3 is CASSSLYTEAFF. The CDR3 DNA is TGTGCCAGCAGTTCTCTGTACACTGAAGCTTTCTTT.